The rows below give T cell receptor beta chains drawn from one sample of a study of regulatory T cells in long-lasting Graves disease. Via MiXCR, TCRdb re-called the multiplex PCR reads, giving one row per CDR3 protein. This table has 620,000 or so distinct CDR3 sequences, 16% appearing once. The data were also submitted as part of a second study, on T cells in Graves' hyperthyroidism and ophthalmopathy.

The source was peripheral blood mononuclear cells (PBMCs), collected at new diagnosis, from a patient treated with antithyroid drugs. Source of these receptors: a woman aged 25 to 39 with Graves disease. CDR3s include the opening cysteine and the closing phenylalanine or tryptophan. The D gene is left open where the match is weak. Where a row states a size, it is once, few, many or the class of an expanded clone; other rows omit it.

>TRBJ1-5|TRBD1|-|TRBV19
TGTGCCAGTAGCGAAACCCTGGACAGGAAGAATCAGCCCCAGCATTTT
CASSETLDRKNQPQHF
>TRBJ2-3|-|-|TRBV7-9
TGTGCCAGCAGAAGTGGCCCTGAGCAGTATTTT
CASRSGPEQYF
>TRBJ1-1|-|many|TRBV6-1
TGTGCCAGCAGTCCCCTTGGGCGAAACACTGAAGCTTTCTTT
CASSPLGRNTEAFF
>TRBJ2-1|TRBD1|many|TRBV28
TGTGCCAGCAGTCAGACAGGGAATGAGCAGTTCTTC
CASSQTGNEQFF
>TRBJ2-1|TRBD1|-|TRBV27
TGTGCCAGCAGTGGCCGGGACAGGTCCTACAATGAGCAGTTCTTC
CASSGRDRSYNEQFF
>TRBJ1-3|-|many|TRBV12-3/TRBV12-4
TGTGCCAGCAGTTGGAGGCAGCAAGGAGAAAACACCATATATTTT
CASSWRQQGENTIYF
>TRBJ1-5|-|-|TRBV5-5
TGTGCCAGCAGCCCGGGACACGAAATCCTAAATCAGCCCCAGCATTTT
CASSPGHEILNQPQHF
>TRBJ1-1|-|-|TRBV30
TGTGCCTATTCCGGGTCCGGGGCGGCGAATGAAGCTTTCTTT
CAYSGSGAANEAFF
>TRBJ1-3|-|many|TRBV15
TGTGCCACCAGCCGGGCCGGGCACTCTGGAAACACCATATATTTT
CATSRAGHSGNTIYF
>TRBJ2-7|TRBD2|many|TRBV9
TGTGCCAGCAGCGTAGACGGCGGGAGGCAATACGAGCAGTACTTC
CASSVDGGRQYEQYF
>TRBJ1-2|-|many|TRBV2
TGTGCCAGCAGGATTTTCTATGGCTACACCTTC
CASRIFYGYTF
>TRBJ2-1|-|few|TRBV29-1
TGCAGCGTTGTACCAGGCTGGGAAAACAATGAGCAGTTCTTC
CSVVPGWENNEQFF
>TRBJ2-3|-|-|TRBV3-1
TGTGCCAGCAGCCAAATCCCCTCCACAGATACGCAGTATTTT
CASSQIPSTDTQYF
>TRBJ2-1|-|-|TRBV25-1
TGTGCCAGCAGTGAATGGGGGTCGGAGGACAATGAGCAGTTCTTC
CASSEWGSEDNEQFF
>TRBJ1-5|-|few|TRBV28
TGTGCCAGCAGCACCCCAGCCCGGCCCTCTACTAATCAGCCCCAGCATTTT
CASSTPARPSTNQPQHF
>TRBJ1-1|-|many|TRBV28
TGTGCCAGCACTTTCCTCGGAACTGAAGCTTTCTTT
CASTFLGTEAFF
>TRBJ1-2|TRBD1|many|TRBV29-1
TGCAGCGTCCCAGGACAGGGCTCCTTTAACTATGGCTACACCTTC
CSVPGQGSFNYGYTF
>TRBJ1-1|-|-|TRBV19
TGTGCCAGTAGTAAGGGTGGGACTGAAGCTTTCTTT
CASSKGGTEAFF
>TRBJ1-6|-|few|TRBV6-5
TGTGCCAGCAGTTACATCCCTTCACCCCTCCACTTT
CASSYIPSPLHF
>TRBJ1-4|-|-|TRBV6-1
TGTGCCAGCAGTGAACAAACCGGGACGGGAACAACTAATGAAAAACTGTTTTTT
CASSEQTGTGTTNEKLFF
>TRBJ2-1|TRBD2|-|TRBV30
TGTGCCTGGAGTGTACCCGGGAGGGCCGTCAAAGAGCAGTTCTTC
CAWSVPGRAVKEQFF
>TRBJ1-1|-|once|TRBV6-5
TGTGCCAGCAGTTACGGGGGGGCGCTAAGGGCCACTGAAGCTTTCTTT
CASSYGGALRATEAFF
>TRBJ2-5|-|few|TRBV29-1
TGCAGCGTTAAGACAGGTCAGCAAGAGACCCAGTACTTC
CSVKTGQQETQYF
>TRBJ2-5|TRBD1|-|TRBV19
TGTGCCAGTCGCGACAGGGGAGGCCCCCGAGAGACCCAGTACTTC
CASRDRGGPRETQYF
>TRBJ2-7|TRBD2|many|TRBV6-2/TRBV6-3
TGTGCCAGCAGTTACCCGGGACTAGCGGTCTCCTACGAGCAGTACTTC
CASSYPGLAVSYEQYF
>TRBJ1-1|TRBD1|many|TRBV6-1
TGTGCCAGCAGCGGGAGGGACAGCGCTTACACTGAAGCTTTCTTT
CASSGRDSAYTEAFF
>TRBJ1-2|-|-|TRBV5-6
TGTGCCAGCTTCAAGGGAGCCCTCTATGGCTACACCTTC
CASFKGALYGYTF
>TRBJ1-1|-|many|TRBV28
TGTGCCAGCAGTTTACTACGGGTGAACACTGAAGCTTTCTTT
CASSLLRVNTEAFF
>TRBJ2-7|TRBD1|many|TRBV6-1
TGTGCCAGCAGTGCTCCGGGACAGGGCCTGTACTTC
CASSAPGQGLYF
>TRBJ1-1|-|-|TRBV19
TGTGCCAGTAACACCGACAGGACCGACACTGAAGCTTTCTTT
CASNTDRTDTEAFF
>TRBJ1-2|-|few|TRBV28
TGTGCCAGCACGTCCACTAACTATGGCTACACCTTC
CASTSTNYGYTF
>TRBJ2-4|-|-|TRBV27
TGTGCCAGCAAGCTGTCGGGTGTAGCCAAAAACATTCAGTACTTC
CASKLSGVAKNIQYF